Listed here is a single T cell receptor beta chain. Its antigen remains unidentified. This entry belongs to a study of T cells in Graves' hyperthyroidism and ophthalmopathy. Notes on the study in general: Model-based prediction identified ophthalmopathy a median 6.5 months prior to its onset.

It was at first hyperthyroidism diagnosis, before any ophthalmopathy symptoms, that the blood sample was taken. The CDR3 is made up of 16 amino acids. Germline CDR1 reads SEHNR; CDR2 reads FQNEAQ (reference sequence). Germline trimming cut 0 bases from V and 6 bases from J; bases unmatched to any gene: 4. The investigators amplified TCR beta CDR3 regions from RNA transcripts. The TCR CDR3 first-round RT-PCR relied on the HTBI primer set. One entry per CDR3 protein results from TCRdb running MiXCR on the multiplex PCR reads. The sample shows fewer than 350,000 distinct CDR3 sequences, more than 10% of them seen only once.

The sequenced sample was blood. The genes are TRBV7-9 and TRBJ2-1, with TRBD2 matching 11 bases. The sequence was collected from a woman aged 25 to 45 with Graves' hyperthyroidism that later progressed to Graves' ophthalmopathy. The CDR3 coding sequence is TGTGCCAGCAGCTTAGCTGCGGGACTAGCGGTCAATGAGCAGTTCTTC. This translates into CASSLAAGLAVNEQFF.